A single sample gave rise to the 10 T cell receptor beta chains below, sequenced in a study of blood T cell repertoires in COVID-19. Data came from immunoSEQ multiplex PCR; TCRdb stores just in-frame clones and leaves some out. The sample yields approximately 500,000 clones, roughly nine tenths seen once. Material for sequencing was peripheral blood. The origin of the receptors is a woman in her fifties or sixties with COVID-19, enrolled during active disease.

Remarks on this clone: The same CDR3 can be traced to other DNA sequences in this sample. V gene TRBV3-1 (or the pseudogene TRBV3-2) combines with J gene TRBJ1-5; TRBD1 matches 7 bases. CDR1 is LGHDT and CDR2 is YNNKEL in the germline V gene (reference sequence). V lost 3 bases to trimming and J lost 6 bases; unmatched junction nucleotides: 2. This CDR3 has 13 residues. The CDR3 coding sequence is TGTGCCAGCAGCCAGACAGGGAGTCAGCCCCAGCATTTT. Translating gives CASSQTGSQPQHF.

The J gene is TRBJ2-1, the V gene TRBV2, with 10 nucleotides matching TRBD2. Germline loops: CDR1 SNHLY, CDR2 FYNNEI. Trimming took 5 bases from V and 4 from J; bases not matched to a gene: 5. This CDR3 spans 15 amino acids. The CDR3 DNA reads TGTGCCAGCAGTACAACTAGCGGGGCTTACAATGAGCAGTTCTTC. The encoded protein is CASSTTSGAYNEQFF.

The V and J genes are TRBV24-1 and TRBJ1-2; possibly TRBD1 for D (6 bases). V was trimmed by 2 bases and J by 10 bases, leaving 13 bases between them. The length of the CDR3 is 13 residues. CDR1 KGHDR and CDR2 SFDVKD come from the germline V gene. The CDR3 is CATSDSRQDLYTF. CDR3 sequence (DNA): TGTGCCACCAGTGATTCCCGACAGGATCTCTACACCTTC.

The CDR3 is CATSESRDSLNQETQYF. The DNA for the CDR3 is TGTGCCACCAGTGAGAGCCGGGACAGTCTAAATCAAGAGACCCAGTACTTC. The J gene is TRBJ2-5, the V gene TRBV24-1; 7 bases are a match to TRBD1. Unmatched junction bases numbered 12, after V lost 4 bases and J lost 2 bases. From germline, CDR1 is KGHDR and CDR2 SFDVKD. CDR3 length: 17 residues.

The gene calls are TRBV19 and TRBJ1-5; 8 bases fit TRBD1. Per the germline V gene, CDR1 is LNHDA and CDR2 is SQIVND (reference sequence). The CDR3 spans 18 residues. J was trimmed by 1 base and V by 5 bases; bases with no gene match: 13. The CDR3 is CASSPGTGFFISNQPQHF. CDR3 nucleotides: TGTGCCAGTAGTCCCGGGACAGGTTTTTTTATAAGCAATCAGCCCCAGCATTTT.

The genes are TRBV5-8 and TRBJ2-5; 7 bases fit TRBD1. This CDR3 spans 14 amino acids. V shed 2 bases and J 4 bases; nucleotides not matched to a gene: 5. Germline V lookup: CDR1 SGHTS, CDR2 YDEGEE. The CDR3 nucleotides read TGTGCCAGCAGCTTTCGACAGGGTGGAGAGACCCAGTACTTC. Its protein product is CASSFRQGGETQYF.

This clone was counted only a few times. The J gene is TRBJ1-6, the V gene TRBV5-4, with D perhaps TRBD1 (5 bases). There are 17 residues in the CDR3. CDR1 SGHNT and CDR2 YYREEE come from the germline V gene (reference sequence). The V and J ends lost 5 bases and 0 bases respectively, with 15 bases between them. This CDR3 reads CASSHDGGISYNSPLHF. The CDR3, as DNA: TGTGCCAGCAGTCACGACGGGGGGATCTCCTATAATTCACCCCTCCACTTT. The full variable domain, in which reference TRBV5-4 and TRBJ1-6 provide the parts outside the CDR3, is ETGVTQSPTHLIKTRGQQVTLRCSSQSGHNTVSWYQQALGQGPQFIFQYYREEENGRGNFPPRFSGLQFPNYSSELNVNALELDDSALYLCASSHDGGISYNSPLHFGNGTRLTVT.

The V call is TRBV12-5, the J call TRBJ2-5, with 15 bases fitting TRBD2. Germline assignment: CDR1 LGHNT and CDR2 FRNRAP. Trimming took 9 bases from V and 3 from J; bases not matched to a gene: 17. CDR3 length equals 19 residues. CDR3 bases: TGTGCTAGCCACCACCTTCGAGATGGACTAGCGGGGGGGAAAGAGACCCAGTACTTC. Translated, it gives CASHHLRDGLAGGKETQYF. Together with reference TRBV12-5 and TRBJ2-5, the CDR3 gives the full variable domain: DARVTQTPRHKVTEMGQEVTMRCQPILGHNTVFWYRQTMMQGLELLAYFRNRAPLDDSGMPKDRFSAEMPDATLATLKIQPSEPRDSAVYFCASHHLRDGLAGGKETQYFGPGTRLLVL.

In its sample, this clone was seen once. The sample has other DNA sequences that encode this CDR3 too. The chain uses TRBV7-2 and TRBJ2-1; tentatively, D is TRBD1 (5 bases). There are 13 residues in the CDR3. Looked up from germline, CDR1 is SGHTA and CDR2 is FQGNSA. V lost 1 base to trimming and J lost 7 bases, with 8 bases between them. The CDR3 DNA sequence: TGTGCCAGCAGCTTAGGGGGCTCGAATGAGCAGTTCTTC. The encoded protein is CASSLGGSNEQFF.

The chain carries TRBV9 and TRBJ2-1, with TRBD2 as a possible D gene (6 bases). Germline V lookup: CDR1 SGDLS, CDR2 YYNGEE. V lost 4 bases and J lost 2, with 13 bases in between. The CDR3 covers 15 residues. The CDR3 is CASSLGGRTYNEQFF. The CDR3 DNA is TGTGCCAGCAGCCTCGGGGGAAGAACCTACAATGAGCAGTTCTTC.